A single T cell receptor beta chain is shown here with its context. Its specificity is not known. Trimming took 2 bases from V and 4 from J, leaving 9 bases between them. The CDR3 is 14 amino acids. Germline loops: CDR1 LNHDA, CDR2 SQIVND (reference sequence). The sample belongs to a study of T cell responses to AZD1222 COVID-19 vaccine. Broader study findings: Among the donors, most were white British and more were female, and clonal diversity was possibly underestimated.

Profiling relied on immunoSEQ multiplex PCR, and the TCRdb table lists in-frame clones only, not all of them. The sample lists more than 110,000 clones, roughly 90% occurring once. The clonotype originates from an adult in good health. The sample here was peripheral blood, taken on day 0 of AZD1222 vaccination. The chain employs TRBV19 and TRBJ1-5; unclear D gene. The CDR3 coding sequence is TGTGCCAGTAGTATACTAAGCACGAATCAGCCCCAGCATTTT. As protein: CASSILSTNQPQHF.